A selection of T cell receptor beta chains follows, all from one sample in a study of early T cells in non-severe SARS-CoV-2 infection. TCRdb used MiXCR to reprocess the 5' RACE reads, holding one entry per CDR3 protein. Of tens of thousands of distinct CDR3 sequences in the sample, approximately 12% are singletons; the top ten hold over 1.5%. Sequencing was performed on whole blood. These receptors originate from an adult who was a healthcare worker with PCR-confirmed SARS-CoV-2 infection or an uninfected control (not recorded which). Both conserved end residues are part of each CDR3. Fields, in order: CDR3 DNA, CDR3 protein, clone size, V gene, D gene, J gene. The D gene is left open where the match is weak. The listing skips clone size in some rows; elsewhere it reads once, few, many or a size class.

CDR3nt: TGTGCCAGCAGCTGGGGACTAGCGGGGGGGCCTGATACAGATACGCAGTATTTT
CDR3aa: CASSWGLAGGPDTDTQYF
abundance: -
v_gene: TRBV7-6
d_gene: TRBD2
j_gene: TRBJ2-3

CDR3nt: TGTGCCAGCAGCTCCAGGGGAGGGTACGAGCAGTACTTC
CDR3aa: CASSSRGGYEQYF
abundance: few
v_gene: TRBV5-4
d_gene: -
j_gene: TRBJ2-7

CDR3nt: TGCGCCAGCAGCTTGGGGACAACTACCTCCTACGAGCAGTACTTC
CDR3aa: CASSLGTTTSYEQYF
abundance: many
v_gene: TRBV5-1
d_gene: -
j_gene: TRBJ2-7

CDR3nt: TGTGCCAGCAGTTACGGTCAGCGTCGGGCCTACGAGCAGTACTTC
CDR3aa: CASSYGQRRAYEQYF
abundance: -
v_gene: TRBV6-2/TRBV6-3
d_gene: -
j_gene: TRBJ2-7

CDR3nt: TGTGCCAGCAGCAACCCACTAGCGGGGGAGCAAGAGACCCAGTACTTC
CDR3aa: CASSNPLAGEQETQYF
abundance: -
v_gene: TRBV11-2
d_gene: TRBD2
j_gene: TRBJ2-5

CDR3nt: TGTGCCAGCAGCTTAGGGTCGTGGGGTGAAGCTTTCTTT
CDR3aa: CASSLGSWGEAFF
abundance: -
v_gene: TRBV7-3
d_gene: -
j_gene: TRBJ1-1

CDR3nt: TGTGCCAGCAGCCAACAGGGGCGAATTGCCGGGGAGCTGTTTTTT
CDR3aa: CASSQQGRIAGELFF
abundance: few
v_gene: TRBV7-9
d_gene: TRBD1
j_gene: TRBJ2-2

CDR3nt: TGTGCCAGCAGCTCGGACAACTCCTACGAGCAGTACTTC
CDR3aa: CASSSDNSYEQYF
abundance: -
v_gene: TRBV3-2
d_gene: -
j_gene: TRBJ2-7

CDR3nt: TGTGCCAGCGGCCCCAGGGCCTACGAGCAGTACTTC
CDR3aa: CASGPRAYEQYF
abundance: -
v_gene: TRBV27
d_gene: -
j_gene: TRBJ2-7

CDR3nt: TGTGCCAGCAGCTTAGTGTCCTATAATTCACCCCTCCACTTT
CDR3aa: CASSLVSYNSPLHF
abundance: few
v_gene: TRBV7-2
d_gene: -
j_gene: TRBJ1-6

CDR3nt: TGTGCCAGCAGCTCCGCGTTCGAACGCGAGCAGTACTTC
CDR3aa: CASSSAFEREQYF
abundance: few
v_gene: TRBV7-8
d_gene: -
j_gene: TRBJ2-7

CDR3nt: TGCAGTGCTAGAGGACAGGGGCGGGAAGATACGCAGTATTTT
CDR3aa: CSARGQGREDTQYF
abundance: -
v_gene: TRBV20-1
d_gene: TRBD1
j_gene: TRBJ2-3

CDR3nt: TGTGCCAGCAGCTTAGCAGGGAACTATGGCTACACCTTC
CDR3aa: CASSLAGNYGYTF
abundance: few
v_gene: TRBV7-8
d_gene: -
j_gene: TRBJ1-2

CDR3nt: TGTGCCACCTCCTCCCGGGACAGATCCACCGGGGAGCTGTTTTTT
CDR3aa: CATSSRDRSTGELFF
abundance: few
v_gene: TRBV6-2/TRBV6-3
d_gene: TRBD1
j_gene: TRBJ2-2

CDR3nt: TGTGCCAGCTCACTGTGGACAGGCGACACTGAAGCTTTTTTT
CDR3aa: CASSLWTGDTEAFF
abundance: -
v_gene: TRBV18
d_gene: TRBD1
j_gene: TRBJ1-1

CDR3nt: TGTGCCAGCAGCGCAGACAGGGGCGCCTACGAGCAGTACTTC
CDR3aa: CASSADRGAYEQYF
abundance: few
v_gene: TRBV7-9
d_gene: TRBD1
j_gene: TRBJ2-7

CDR3nt: TGTGCCAGTAGGCCTCCGGGACAGTTAATTGAAGCTTTCTTT
CDR3aa: CASRPPGQLIEAFF
abundance: -
v_gene: TRBV19
d_gene: TRBD1
j_gene: TRBJ1-1

CDR3nt: TGTGCCAGCAGCGTAGGGACTTCGGGCCTAGTTTTGGAGCAGTTCTTC
CDR3aa: CASSVGTSGLVLEQFF
abundance: -
v_gene: TRBV11-2
d_gene: -
j_gene: TRBJ2-1

CDR3nt: TGTGCCAGCAGTCGCCTAGCGGGGGGGTACAATGAGCAGTTCTTC
CDR3aa: CASSRLAGGYNEQFF
abundance: many
v_gene: TRBV12-3/TRBV12-4
d_gene: TRBD2
j_gene: TRBJ2-1

CDR3nt: TGTGCCAGCAGTTCTAGGGTCGGCACTGAAGCTTTCTTT
CDR3aa: CASSSRVGTEAFF
abundance: once
v_gene: TRBV12-3/TRBV12-4
d_gene: -
j_gene: TRBJ1-1

CDR3nt: TGTGCCAGCAGGCGGGACAGGGACACAGATACGCAGTATTTT
CDR3aa: CASRRDRDTDTQYF
abundance: many
v_gene: TRBV6-5
d_gene: TRBD1
j_gene: TRBJ2-3

CDR3nt: TGTGCCAGCAGCCCGGACAGGGAAGATACGCAGTATTTT
CDR3aa: CASSPDREDTQYF
abundance: many
v_gene: TRBV3-1
d_gene: TRBD1
j_gene: TRBJ2-3

CDR3nt: TGTGCCAGCAACCCGGGTAGCGGGTCTCCCTCGAGGATTCCTAGGACCGGGGAGCTGTTTTTT
CDR3aa: CASNPGSGSPSRIPRTGELFF
abundance: few
v_gene: TRBV6-6
d_gene: TRBD2
j_gene: TRBJ2-2

CDR3nt: TGCAGTGCCCGGACAGGGGAGGTTACGCAGTATTTT
CDR3aa: CSARTGEVTQYF
abundance: many
v_gene: TRBV20-1
d_gene: TRBD1
j_gene: TRBJ2-3

CDR3nt: TGCGCCAGCAGCCTGGTGGGAGGGGAGGCCTACGAGCAGTACTTC
CDR3aa: CASSLVGGEAYEQYF
abundance: -
v_gene: TRBV5-1
d_gene: TRBD2
j_gene: TRBJ2-7

CDR3nt: TGTGCCAGCAATACCCACTCCCCGGGACCATCTAACTATGGCTACACCTTC
CDR3aa: CASNTHSPGPSNYGYTF
abundance: few
v_gene: TRBV6-5
d_gene: -
j_gene: TRBJ1-2

CDR3nt: TGTGCCAGCAGGGGACAGGGGGCAACTGAAGCTTTCTTT
CDR3aa: CASRGQGATEAFF
abundance: few
v_gene: TRBV2
d_gene: TRBD1
j_gene: TRBJ1-1

CDR3nt: TGTGCCTGGAGTACGGGCAGTCGATTTCAGTACTTC
CDR3aa: CAWSTGSRFQYF
abundance: -
v_gene: TRBV30
d_gene: -
j_gene: TRBJ2-4

CDR3nt: TGTGCCAGCAGTGATCGCTGGGGGACTGAAGCTTTCTTT
CDR3aa: CASSDRWGTEAFF
abundance: -
v_gene: TRBV12-3/TRBV12-4
d_gene: -
j_gene: TRBJ1-1

CDR3nt: TGTGCCAGCAGCTCGCTCGAGTCGGGGACTGAAGCTTTCTTT
CDR3aa: CASSSLESGTEAFF
abundance: many
v_gene: TRBV6-5
d_gene: -
j_gene: TRBJ1-1

CDR3nt: TGTGCCAGCAGTTACGTCGAGGGGGAGGAGACCCAGTACTTC
CDR3aa: CASSYVEGEETQYF
abundance: many
v_gene: TRBV6-2/TRBV6-3
d_gene: -
j_gene: TRBJ2-5

CDR3nt: TGTGCCACCAGTGATGTAACCGGGACTAGCACCAATGAGCAGTTCTTC
CDR3aa: CATSDVTGTSTNEQFF
abundance: -
v_gene: TRBV24-1
d_gene: TRBD2
j_gene: TRBJ2-1

CDR3nt: TGTGCCAGCAGCCTATGGGACTCTATGTCCACCGGGGAGCTGTTTTTT
CDR3aa: CASSLWDSMSTGELFF
abundance: few
v_gene: TRBV3-1
d_gene: -
j_gene: TRBJ2-2

CDR3nt: TGTGCCTGGAGGGCCAGCACAGATACGCAGTATTTT
CDR3aa: CAWRASTDTQYF
abundance: few
v_gene: TRBV30
d_gene: -
j_gene: TRBJ2-3

CDR3nt: TGTGCCAGCAGCGTAGTGGCGGGGGTCTACAATGAGCAGTTCTTC
CDR3aa: CASSVVAGVYNEQFF
abundance: -
v_gene: TRBV9
d_gene: TRBD2
j_gene: TRBJ2-1

CDR3nt: TGTGCCAGCAGCTCGGGACGGCCCCAAGAGACCCAGTACTTC
CDR3aa: CASSSGRPQETQYF
abundance: few
v_gene: TRBV5-6
d_gene: -
j_gene: TRBJ2-5

CDR3nt: TGCGCCAGCAGCCAAGGCCTAGCTGGGGGTGTCCGGGAGCTGTTTTTT
CDR3aa: CASSQGLAGGVRELFF
abundance: -
v_gene: TRBV4-1
d_gene: -
j_gene: TRBJ2-2

CDR3nt: TGTGCCAGCAGTGAAACGGAGACCCAGTACTTC
CDR3aa: CASSETETQYF
abundance: few
v_gene: TRBV2
d_gene: -
j_gene: TRBJ2-5

CDR3nt: TGTGCCAGCAGCTTAGAAGAGAACACTGAAGTTTTCTTT
CDR3aa: CASSLEENTEVFF
abundance: -
v_gene: TRBV7-8
d_gene: -
j_gene: TRBJ1-1

CDR3nt: TGCAGTGCTAGAGACTTCCGCCGAGAGCTGTTTTTT
CDR3aa: CSARDFRRELFF
abundance: many
v_gene: TRBV20-1
d_gene: -
j_gene: TRBJ2-2

CDR3nt: TGTGCCAGCAGCATGGACAGGGAGCTAGAAGCTTTCTTT
CDR3aa: CASSMDRELEAFF
abundance: few
v_gene: TRBV7-8
d_gene: TRBD1
j_gene: TRBJ1-1